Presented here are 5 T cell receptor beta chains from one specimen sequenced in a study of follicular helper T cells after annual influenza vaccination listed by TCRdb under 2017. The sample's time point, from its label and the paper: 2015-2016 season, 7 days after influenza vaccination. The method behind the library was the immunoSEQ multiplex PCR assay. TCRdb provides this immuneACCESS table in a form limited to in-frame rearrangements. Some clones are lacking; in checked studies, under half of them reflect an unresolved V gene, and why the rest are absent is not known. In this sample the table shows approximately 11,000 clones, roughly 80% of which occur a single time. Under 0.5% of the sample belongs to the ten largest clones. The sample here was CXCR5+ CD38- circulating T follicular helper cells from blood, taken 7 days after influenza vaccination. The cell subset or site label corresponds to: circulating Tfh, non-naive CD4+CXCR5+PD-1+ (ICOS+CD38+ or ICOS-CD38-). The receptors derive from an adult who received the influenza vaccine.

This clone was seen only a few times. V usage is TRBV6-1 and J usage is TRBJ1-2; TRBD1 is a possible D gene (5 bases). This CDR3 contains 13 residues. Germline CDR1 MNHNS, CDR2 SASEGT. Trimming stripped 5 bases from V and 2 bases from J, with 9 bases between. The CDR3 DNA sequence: TGTGCCAGCAGTATACAGGAAAACTATGGCTACACCTTC. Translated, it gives CASSIQENYGYTF.

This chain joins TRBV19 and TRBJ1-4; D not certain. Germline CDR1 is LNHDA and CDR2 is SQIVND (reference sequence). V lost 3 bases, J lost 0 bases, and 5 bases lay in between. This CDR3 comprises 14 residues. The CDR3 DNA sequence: TGTGCCAGTAGTATGGCAACAACTAATGAAAAACTGTTTTTT. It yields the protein CASSMATTNEKLFF. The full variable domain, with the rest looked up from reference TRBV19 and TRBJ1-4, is DGGITQSPKYLFRKEGQNVTLSCEQNLNHDAMYWYRQDPGQGLRLIYYSQIVNDFQKGDIAEGYSVSREKKESFPLTVTSAQKNPTAFYLCASSMATTNEKLFFGSGTQLSVL.

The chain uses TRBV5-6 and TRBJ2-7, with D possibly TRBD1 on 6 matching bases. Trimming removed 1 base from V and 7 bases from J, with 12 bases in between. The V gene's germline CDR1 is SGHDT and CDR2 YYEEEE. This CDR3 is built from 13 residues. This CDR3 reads CASSLRQGTEQYF. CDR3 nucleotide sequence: TGTGCCAGCAGCTTGCGTCAGGGGACGGAGCAGTACTTC.

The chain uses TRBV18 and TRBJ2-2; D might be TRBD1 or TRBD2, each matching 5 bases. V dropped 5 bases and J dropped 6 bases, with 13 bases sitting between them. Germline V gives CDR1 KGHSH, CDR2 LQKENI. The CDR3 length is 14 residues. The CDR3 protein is CASSVTRGAGELFF. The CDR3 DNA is TGTGCCAGCTCAGTTACGAGGGGCGCCGGGGAGCTGTTTTTT.

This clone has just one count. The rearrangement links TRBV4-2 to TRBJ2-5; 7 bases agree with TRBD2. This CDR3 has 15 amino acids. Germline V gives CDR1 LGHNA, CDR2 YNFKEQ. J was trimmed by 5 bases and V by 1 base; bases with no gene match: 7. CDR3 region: CASSQVGPAGETQYF. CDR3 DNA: TGTGCCAGCAGCCAAGTTGGTCCAGCGGGGGAGACCCAGTACTTC.